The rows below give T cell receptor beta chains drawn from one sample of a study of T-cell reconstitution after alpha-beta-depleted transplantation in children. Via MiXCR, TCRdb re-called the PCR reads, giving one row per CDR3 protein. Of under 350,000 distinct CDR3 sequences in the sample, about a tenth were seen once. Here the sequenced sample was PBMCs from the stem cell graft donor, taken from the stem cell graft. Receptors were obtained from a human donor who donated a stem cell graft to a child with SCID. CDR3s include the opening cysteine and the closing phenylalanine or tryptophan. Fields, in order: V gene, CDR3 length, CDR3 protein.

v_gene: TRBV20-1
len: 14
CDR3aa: CSASRLAGTNEQFF

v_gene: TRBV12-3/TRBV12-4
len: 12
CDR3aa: CASSLMSGELFF

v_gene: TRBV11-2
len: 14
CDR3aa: CASSIGQGYDTQYF

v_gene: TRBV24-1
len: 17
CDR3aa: CATSVGTSGGIGDTQYF

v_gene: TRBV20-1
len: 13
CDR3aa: CSALRTGGGTQYF

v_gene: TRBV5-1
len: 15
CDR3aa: CASSLTAEFHYGYTF

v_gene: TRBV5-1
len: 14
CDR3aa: CASSFYAWGTEAFF

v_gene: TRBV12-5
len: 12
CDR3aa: CASGALVSEQYF

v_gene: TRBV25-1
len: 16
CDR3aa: CASSGNPGFMNTEAFF

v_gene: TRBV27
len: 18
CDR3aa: CASSLIRLGRTGGETQYF

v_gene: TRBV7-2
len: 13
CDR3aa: CASSQGFADTQYF

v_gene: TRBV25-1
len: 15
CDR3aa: CASSVTGQMNTEAFF

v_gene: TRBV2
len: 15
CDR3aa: CASSESGAFGDTQYF

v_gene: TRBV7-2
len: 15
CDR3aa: CASSTPVREHTEAFF

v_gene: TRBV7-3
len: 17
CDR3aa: CASSLNPVVGGFNEQFF

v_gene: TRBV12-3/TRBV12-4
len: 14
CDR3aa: CASSSGTGNEKLFF

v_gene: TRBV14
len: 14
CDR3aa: CASSPLWVPYGYTF

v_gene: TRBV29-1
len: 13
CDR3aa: CSGEGVLYNEQFF

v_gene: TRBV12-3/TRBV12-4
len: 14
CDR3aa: CATMEGAGVETQYF

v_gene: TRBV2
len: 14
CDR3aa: CASSEYRGDQPQHF

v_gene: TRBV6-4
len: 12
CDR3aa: CASSVVDYEQYF

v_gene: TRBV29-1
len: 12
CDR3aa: CSVEDSVYEQYF

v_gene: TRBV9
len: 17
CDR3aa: CASSPTWTVSGANVLTF

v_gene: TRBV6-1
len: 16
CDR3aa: CARFSEFSSGANVLTF

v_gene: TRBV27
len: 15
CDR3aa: CASSLSVQGAYEQFF

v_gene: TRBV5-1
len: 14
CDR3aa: CASSSITPNTEAFF

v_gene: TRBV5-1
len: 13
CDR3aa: CASRPPGYTEAFF